One sample yielded the 32 T cell receptor beta chains listed below, sequenced in a study of cytomegalovirus exposure and HLA in healthy donors. It was with 60 Vbeta and 13 Jbeta primers that the PCR ran. Clones were sequenced by immunoSEQ multiplex PCR, and TCRdb holds only the in-frame ones, with some missing. Of roughly 150,000 clones listed, around 86% are singletons. Sequenced input: PBMCs. These receptor sequences come from a female donor in good health and CMV-seronegative.

This clone occurred once. The chain carries TRBV5-5 and TRBJ2-7; tentative D call: TRBD2 (5 bases). V was pared by 0 bases and J by 3 bases, with 16 bases between. Germline CDR1 is SGHKS and CDR2 is YYEKEE (reference sequence). The CDR3 has 16 residues. The CDR3 reads CASSLAGDGGLYEQYF. CDR3 DNA sequence: TGTGCCAGCAGCTTGGCCGGAGATGGAGGACTCTACGAGCAGTACTTC.

The genes are TRBV4-1 and TRBJ2-5; maybe TRBD1 (5 bases). From germline, CDR1 is MGHRA and CDR2 YSYEKL. The length of the CDR3 is 17 residues. V was clipped by 0 bases and J by 2 bases, with 16 bases between them. The CDR3 spells CASSQDPPQGLQETQYF. The CDR3 region has the DNA TGCGCCAGCAGCCAAGACCCACCCCAGGGATTACAAGAGACCCAGTACTTC.

The J gene is TRBJ1-1, the V gene TRBV29-1; 8 bases map to TRBD1. There are 14 residues in the CDR3. Germline lookup yields CDR1 SQVTM and CDR2 ANQGSEA. The trim removed 5 bases at V and 4 bases at J, leaving 9 bases unmatched. This CDR3 is CSVSLGTGPTEAFF. The CDR3 nucleotides are TGCAGCGTTTCTCTAGGGACAGGACCCACTGAAGCTTTCTTT.

This chain's CDR3 is CASSYSSGTYEQYF. The CDR3 DNA is TGTGCCAGCAGTTACTCGTCAGGGACCTACGAGCAGTACTTC. The J gene is TRBJ2-7, the V gene TRBV6-5, with D tentatively TRBD1 (5 bases). Between the trimmed V and J ends, which lost 0 bases and 2 bases, there was a span of 8 bases. This CDR3 is built from 14 residues. Germline V gene data show CDR1 as MNHEY and CDR2 as SVGAGI.

The chain couples TRBV7-2 to TRBJ1-3; D remains ambiguous. Deletions cut 5 bases from V and 2 bases from J, with 7 bases between. This CDR3 is 13 amino acids long. Germline V CDR1 and CDR2: SGHTA, FQGNSA. The chain's CDR3 is CASSPDTGNTIYF. The CDR3 DNA reads TGTGCCAGCAGCCCTGACACTGGAAACACCATATATTTT.

The chain joins TRBV30 to TRBJ2-7; 9 nucleotides match TRBD1. Germline V gene lookup returns CDR1 GTSNPN and CDR2 SVGIG (reference sequence). The CDR3 is made up of 14 amino acids. V lost 3 bases and J lost 7; bases outside the gene matches: 10. CDR3 sequence (DNA): TGTGCCTGGAGACCGAGACAGGGGGTGGTTGAGCAGTACTTC. Amino acids: CAWRPRQGVVEQYF.

This clone was observed a single time. V gene TRBV27 combines with J gene TRBJ1-1, with 9 bases fitting TRBD1. Germline V gene sequence: CDR1 MNHEY, CDR2 SMNVEV (reference sequence). The CDR3 runs 14 residues. J was trimmed by 5 bases and V by 6 bases; bases with no gene match: 7. The CDR3 is CASRSTGGKTEAFF. The CDR3 nucleotides are TGTGCCAGCAGGAGTACAGGGGGCAAAACTGAAGCTTTCTTT.

V usage is TRBV5-1 and J usage is TRBJ2-3; TRBD2 matches 15 bases. The CDR3 covers 18 residues. With V trimmed by 0 bases and J by 6 bases, 8 bases remained unmatched. In germline, CDR1 is SGHRS, CDR2 YFSETQ. The chain's CDR3 is CASSLGTSGRAGFDTQYF. The CDR3 nucleotides read TGCGCCAGCAGCTTGGGGACTAGCGGGAGGGCCGGGTTTGATACGCAGTATTTT.

This clone came up once. The rearrangement uses TRBV6-5 and TRBJ2-7, with D maybe TRBD2 (7 bases). The V gene's germline CDR1 is MNHEY and CDR2 SVGAGI. The CDR3 loop spans 13 amino acids. The V gene lost 6 bases and the J gene lost 4 bases, with 13 bases spanning the gap. CDR3 DNA sequence: TGTGCCAGCAGGGGAGGGGGGGTTTACGAGCAGTACTTC. Amino acid sequence: CASRGGGVYEQYF.

The chain recombines TRBV7-3 with TRBJ2-1, with TRBD2 matching over 10 bases. Germline V gene sequence: CDR1 SGHTA, CDR2 FQGTGA. The CDR3 is made up of 18 amino acids. Trimming removed 5 bases from V and 3 bases from J; junction bases left unmatched: 13. The CDR3 spells CASSASPLAGGHYNEQFF. DNA of the CDR3: TGTGCCAGCAGCGCTAGCCCATTAGCGGGAGGCCACTACAATGAGCAGTTCTTC.

The chain carries TRBV6-5 and TRBJ2-5, with D hard to call. The assigned J gene may be wrong: the sequence end matches TRBJ2-7 better. The germline V gene has CDR1 MNHEY and CDR2 SVGAGI. CDR3 length: 14 amino acids. The CDR3 bases are TGTGCCAGCAGTTCCTCGACATTTACCTACGAGCAGTACTTC. This encodes CASSSSTFTYEQYF.

The chain carries TRBV30 and TRBJ2-7; TRBD2 matches at 7 bases. Unmatched junction bases numbered 4, after V lost 0 bases and J lost 2 bases. From germline, CDR1 is GTSNPN and CDR2 SVGIG (reference sequence). The CDR3 runs 14 residues. As DNA, the CDR3 is TGTGCCTGGAGTGTAAAGGGAGGGCCCTACGAGCAGTACTTC. Translating gives CAWSVKGGPYEQYF. Looking up the rest from reference TRBV30 and TRBJ2-7 gives the full variable domain: SQTIHQWPATLVQPVGSPLSLECTVEGTSNPNLYWYRQAAGRGLQLLFYSVGIGQISSEVPQNLSASRPQDRQFILSSKKLLLSDSGFYLCAWSVKGGPYEQYFGPGTRLTVT.

The chain is built from TRBV5-1 and TRBJ2-1; 13 bases map to TRBD2. Germline lookup yields CDR1 SGHRS and CDR2 YFSETQ. Unmatched junction bases numbered 3, after V lost 0 bases and J lost 6 bases. This CDR3 is 16 amino acids long. CDR3 loop: CASSLARTSGSNEQFF. In DNA, the CDR3 is TGCGCCAGCAGCTTGGCGCGGACTAGCGGGAGCAATGAGCAGTTCTTC.

The V and J genes are TRBV28 and TRBJ2-7; 8 nucleotides agree with TRBD1. With 7 bases clipped from V and 1 base from J, the junction kept 6 bases outside the gene matches. This CDR3 has 14 amino acids. CDR1 MDHEN and CDR2 SYDVKM come from the germline V gene. Written as DNA, the CDR3 is TGTGCCAGCACCCGAAGGACAGGGTCCTACGAGCAGTACTTC. Protein sequence: CASTRRTGSYEQYF.

This clone was found a few times. This rearrangement joins TRBV6-5 to TRBJ1-1, with 8 bases that match TRBD1. V dropped 7 bases and J dropped 4; count of bases not matched to a gene: 8. Germline assignment: CDR1 MNHEY and CDR2 SVGAGI. This CDR3 comprises 14 residues. The CDR3 sequence: CASKITGGGTEAFF. CDR3 nucleotide sequence: TGTGCCAGCAAGATAACAGGGGGAGGCACTGAAGCTTTCTTT.

V and J are TRBV28 and TRBJ1-5; D gene unclear. V shed 4 bases and J shed 1 base, with 8 bases lying between them. CDR1 and CDR2 from the germline V gene are MDHEN and SYDVKM. CDR3 size: 14 residues. This CDR3 reads CASSSVISNQPQHF. In DNA form, the CDR3 reads TGTGCCAGCAGTTCCGTAATAAGCAATCAGCCCCAGCATTTT.

This chain joins TRBV6-5 and TRBJ1-2, with 7 bases matching TRBD1. This CDR3 contains 13 residues. Germline assignment: CDR1 MNHEY and CDR2 SVGAGI. V was clipped by 3 bases and J by 6 bases; unmatched bases: 4. In DNA form, the CDR3 reads TGTGCCAGCAGTTATCGGCAGGGGGATGGCTACACCTTC. It specifies CASSYRQGDGYTF.

This chain connects TRBV28 to TRBJ1-4, with D uncertain. Germline assignment: CDR1 MDHEN and CDR2 SYDVKM. V was trimmed by 6 bases and J by 1 base, leaving 24 bases between them. This CDR3 spans 19 amino acids. CDR3 in DNA: TGTGCCAGCAGACCTCCCGCCCCAGTATTGAGGGAAACTAATGAAAAACTGTTTTTT. Amino acid sequence: CASRPPAPVLRETNEKLFF.

CDR3 DNA: TGCAGCGTTGAAGATCAGAGTGTGCGCACAGGGGGCTTGTACGAGCAGTACTTC. Translation gives CSVEDQSVRTGGLYEQYF. The chain couples TRBV29-1 to TRBJ2-7; the match to TRBD1 covers 9 bases. Trimming at V came to 0 bases and at J to 4 bases, leaving 16 bases not matched to a gene. CDR1 is SQVTM, CDR2 ANQGSEA, per germline. This CDR3 region has 18 residues.

V usage is TRBV13 and J usage is TRBJ2-1; 9 bases agree with TRBD1. Germline CDR1 and CDR2: PRHDT and FYEKMQ (reference sequence). V shed 4 bases and J 7 bases; nucleotides not matched to a gene: 5. The CDR3 is 14 residues long. As DNA, the CDR3 is TGTGCCAGCAGCTATTACAGGGGGCGAAATGAGCAGTTCTTC. It encodes CASSYYRGRNEQFF. The full variable domain, its missing parts supplied by reference TRBV13 and TRBJ2-1, is AAGVIQSPRHLIKEKRETATLKCYPIPRHDTVYWYQQGPGQDPQFLISFYEKMQSDKGSIPDRFSAQQFSDYHSELNMSSLELGDSALYFCASSYYRGRNEQFFGPGTRLTVL.

This chain joins TRBV19 and TRBJ2-5; 11 bases match TRBD1. Germline V gives CDR1 LNHDA, CDR2 SQIVND (reference sequence). J was trimmed by 7 bases and V by 5 bases; bases with no gene match: 3. The CDR3 covers 13 residues. In DNA form, the CDR3 reads TGTGCCAGTAGTTCAGGGACAGGGGGGACCCAGTACTTC. Translated: CASSSGTGGTQYF.

The CDR3 sequence: CASSATRYYDYGYTF. The CDR3 region has the DNA TGTGCCAGCAGTGCGACGAGGTACTACGACTATGGCTACACCTTC. The rearrangement joins TRBV5-4 to TRBJ1-2; no definite D call. This CDR3 has 15 residues. Germline V gene lookup returns CDR1 SGHNT and CDR2 YYREEE (reference sequence). The V end was cut by 5 bases, the J end by 3 bases, with 17 bases between.

This clone was picked up one time. V is TRBV5-1 and J is TRBJ2-1; 12 bases line up with TRBD2. CDR1 is SGHRS and CDR2 is YFSETQ in the germline V gene. With V trimmed by 4 bases and J by 2 bases, 4 bases remained unmatched. The CDR3 consists of 16 residues. CDR3 region: CASSRTSGEAYNEQFF. In DNA, the CDR3 is TGCGCCAGCAGCCGGACTAGCGGGGAAGCCTACAATGAGCAGTTCTTC.

This sequence joins TRBV19 and TRBJ2-2; TRBD2 aligns across 10 bases. Losses at the gene ends were 10 bases for V and 7 bases for J; bases not matched to a gene: 6. CDR3 length equals 13 residues. Germline V gene sequence: CDR1 LNHDA, CDR2 SQIVND (reference sequence). The CDR3 DNA is TGTGCCACGGGACTAGCGTTTCTCGGGGAGCTGTTTTTT. This codes for CATGLAFLGELFF.

This clone has just a few counts. The J gene is TRBJ1-1, the V gene TRBV4-2, with D unclear. CDR1 LGHNA and CDR2 YNFKEQ come from the germline V gene. The CDR3 runs to 14 residues. With 0 bases removed from V and 4 bases from J, the gap between germline ends came to 9 bases. The CDR3 nucleotides are TGTGCCAGCAGCCAAGACGCCTTGAGCACTGAAGCTTTCTTT. Translating gives CASSQDALSTEAFF.

CDR3 loop: CASSPTGVFGKLFF. The CDR3, as DNA: TGTGCCAGCAGCCCTACAGGGGTCTTCGGAAAACTGTTTTTT. The V and J genes are TRBV6-1 and TRBJ1-4; 7 nucleotides match TRBD1. The length of the CDR3 is 14 residues. Germline V CDR1 and CDR2: MNHNS, SASEGT. J was trimmed by 10 bases and V by 6 bases; bases with no gene match: 11.

This chain joins TRBV11-3 and TRBJ2-1, with a weak D call TRBD2 (5 bases). The CDR3 has 14 amino acids. The V end lost 9 bases, the J end lost 6 bases, and 18 bases lay between the germline ends. Germline V CDR1 and CDR2: SGHNT, YENEEA. The chain's CDR3 is CASSEGTIGNEQFF. The CDR3 DNA is TGTGCCAGTTCTGAGGGTACTATTGGCAATGAGCAGTTCTTC.

This sequence joins TRBV7-2 and TRBJ2-7, with 7 nucleotides matching TRBD2. The V gene's germline CDR1 is SGHTA and CDR2 FQGNSA. V lost 0 bases and J lost 5; bases outside the gene matches: 7. This CDR3 contains 15 residues. The CDR3 DNA follows: TGTGCCAGCAGCTTAGCGCAGTGGGAGGGTAACGAGCAGTACTTC. This gives the protein CASSLAQWEGNEQYF.

This clone was found once. The CDR3 DNA is TGTGCCAGCAGCTTAGCCCCGGAGGGATCCTACGAGCAGTACTTC. The encoded protein is CASSLAPEGSYEQYF. This sequence joins TRBV7-2 and TRBJ2-7; D possibly corresponds to TRBD2 (6 bases). V shed 0 bases and J shed 1 base, with 10 bases lying between them. This CDR3 spans 15 amino acids. Germline V gives CDR1 SGHTA, CDR2 FQGNSA. Supplemented by reference TRBV7-2 and TRBJ2-7, the full variable domain reads GAGVSQSPSNKVTEKGKDVELRCDPISGHTALYWYRQSLGQGLEFLIYFQGNSAPDKSGLPSDRFSAERTGGSVSTLTIQRTQQEDSAVYLCASSLAPEGSYEQYFGPGTRLTVT.

The chain couples TRBV6-5 to TRBJ2-7, with D maybe TRBD2 (6 bases). Germline values: CDR1 MNHEY, CDR2 SVGAGI. V lost 0 bases to trimming and J lost 7 bases, with 10 bases between them. The CDR3 extends over 13 amino acids. This CDR3 is CASSYSPAGEQYF. The CDR3 nucleotides read TGTGCCAGCAGTTACTCGCCGGCGGGGGAGCAGTACTTC.

The rearrangement uses TRBV30 and TRBJ1-3; no definite D call. V was clipped by 5 bases and J by 6 bases, with 11 bases between them. This CDR3 comprises 12 residues. CDR1 and CDR2 (germline): GTSNPN, SVGIG (reference sequence). CDR3 coding DNA: TGTGCCTGGCTCCGGGATCAAAACACCATATATTTT. Encoded protein: CAWLRDQNTIYF. Using reference TRBV30 and TRBJ1-3 for the parts outside the CDR3, the full variable domain is SQTIHQWPATLVQPVGSPLSLECTVEGTSNPNLYWYRQAAGRGLQLLFYSVGIGQISSEVPQNLSASRPQDRQFILSSKKLLLSDSGFYLCAWLRDQNTIYFGEGSWLTVV.

This clone came up a few times. This chain joins TRBV10-2 and TRBJ1-1; D is possibly TRBD1 (5 bases). Trimming pared 5 bases from V and 2 bases from J, leaving 6 bases between. The CDR3 spans 12 residues. Germline V CDR1 and CDR2: WSHSY, SAAADI. CDR3 protein: CASSTGNTEAFF. The CDR3 coding sequence is TGCGCCAGCAGTACAGGTAACACTGAAGCTTTCTTT.